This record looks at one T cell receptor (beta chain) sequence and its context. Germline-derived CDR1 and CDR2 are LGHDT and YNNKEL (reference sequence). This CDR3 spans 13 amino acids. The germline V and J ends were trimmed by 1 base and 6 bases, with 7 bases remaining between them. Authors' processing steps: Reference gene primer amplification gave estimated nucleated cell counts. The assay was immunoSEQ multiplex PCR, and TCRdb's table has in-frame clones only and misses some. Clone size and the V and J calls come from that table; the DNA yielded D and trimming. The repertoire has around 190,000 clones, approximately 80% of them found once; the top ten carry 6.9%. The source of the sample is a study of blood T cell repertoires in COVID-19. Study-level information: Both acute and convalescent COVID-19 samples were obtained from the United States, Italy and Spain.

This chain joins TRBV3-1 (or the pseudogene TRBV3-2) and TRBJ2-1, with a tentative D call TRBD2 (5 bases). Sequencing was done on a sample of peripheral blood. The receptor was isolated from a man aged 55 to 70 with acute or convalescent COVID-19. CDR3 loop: CASSQVTTNEQFF. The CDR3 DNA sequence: TGTGCCAGCAGCCAAGTGACTACCAATGAGCAGTTCTTC.